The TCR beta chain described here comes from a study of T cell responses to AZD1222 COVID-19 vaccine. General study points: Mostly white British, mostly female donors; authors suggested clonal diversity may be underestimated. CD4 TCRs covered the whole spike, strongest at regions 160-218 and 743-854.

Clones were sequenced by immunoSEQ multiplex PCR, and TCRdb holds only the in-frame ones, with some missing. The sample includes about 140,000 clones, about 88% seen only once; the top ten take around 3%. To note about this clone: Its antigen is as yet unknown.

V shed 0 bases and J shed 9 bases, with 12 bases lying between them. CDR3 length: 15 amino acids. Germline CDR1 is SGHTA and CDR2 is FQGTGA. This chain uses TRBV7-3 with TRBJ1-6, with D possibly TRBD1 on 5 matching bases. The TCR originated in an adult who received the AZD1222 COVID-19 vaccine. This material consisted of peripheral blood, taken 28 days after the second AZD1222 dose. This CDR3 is CASSLTPQGGSPLHF. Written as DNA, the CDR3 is TGTGCCAGCAGCTTAACCCCGCAGGGAGGTTCACCCCTCCACTTT.